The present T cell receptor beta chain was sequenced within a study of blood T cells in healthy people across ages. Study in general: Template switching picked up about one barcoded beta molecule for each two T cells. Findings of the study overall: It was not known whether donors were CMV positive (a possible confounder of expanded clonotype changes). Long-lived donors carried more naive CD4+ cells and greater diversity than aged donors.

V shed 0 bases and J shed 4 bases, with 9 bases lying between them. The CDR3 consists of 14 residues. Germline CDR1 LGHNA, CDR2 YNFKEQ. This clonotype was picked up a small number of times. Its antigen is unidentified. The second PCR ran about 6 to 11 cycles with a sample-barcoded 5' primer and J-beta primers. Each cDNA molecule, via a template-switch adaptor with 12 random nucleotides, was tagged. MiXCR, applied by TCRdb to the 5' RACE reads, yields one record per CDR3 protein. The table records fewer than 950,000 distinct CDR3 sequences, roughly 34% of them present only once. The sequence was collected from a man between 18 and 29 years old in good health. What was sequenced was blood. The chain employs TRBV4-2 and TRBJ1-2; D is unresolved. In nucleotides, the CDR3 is TGTGCCAGCAGCCAAGATAACCTCTCCTATGGCTACACCTTC. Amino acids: CASSQDNLSYGYTF.